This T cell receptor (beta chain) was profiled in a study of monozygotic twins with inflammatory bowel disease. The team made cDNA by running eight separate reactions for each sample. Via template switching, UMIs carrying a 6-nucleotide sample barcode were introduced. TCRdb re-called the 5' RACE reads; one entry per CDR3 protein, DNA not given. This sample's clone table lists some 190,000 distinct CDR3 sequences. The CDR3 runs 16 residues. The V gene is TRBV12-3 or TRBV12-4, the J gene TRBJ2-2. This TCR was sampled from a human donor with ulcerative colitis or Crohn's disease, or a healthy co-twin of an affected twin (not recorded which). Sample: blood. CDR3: CASSFSRRTSTGELFF.